The rows below give T cell receptor beta chains drawn from one sample of a study of blood T cell repertoires in COVID-19. Sequenced by immunoSEQ multiplex PCR; TCRdb stores in-frame clones only, minus some. The sample shows more than 300,000 clones, roughly 86% of them seen only once. The specimen sequenced was peripheral blood. These receptors came from a woman aged 25 to 45 with COVID-19, enrolled during active disease. Each CDR3 is given with its conserved first and last residue. D genes are given only for firm matches.

V gene,J gene,D gene,CDR3 length,CDR3 protein
TRBV2,TRBJ1-5,TRBD1,14,CASSGDRGNQPQHF
TRBV6-5,TRBJ2-7,NA,12,CASRQALDEQYF
TRBV5-1,TRBJ1-1,NA,13,CASSVAGNTEAFF
TRBV10-3,TRBJ2-1,NA,11,CAISTQREQFF
TRBV27,TRBJ1-1,NA,13,CASSLTGYAEAFF
TRBV5-3,TRBJ1-1,TRBD1,14,CARSSDRVDTEAFF
TRBV3-1/TRBV3-2,TRBJ1-4,NA,13,CASSQDQGGNLFF
TRBV5-4,TRBJ2-5,NA,15,CASSTVGAPQETQYF
TRBV6-5,TRBJ2-7,TRBD2,14,CASSPTSASYEQYF
TRBV30,TRBJ1-2,NA,11,CAWSVRDGYTF
TRBV18,TRBJ2-3,NA,13,CASSPDSKDTQYF
TRBV5-6,TRBJ2-4,TRBD2,14,CASSPGRGGDIQYF
TRBV24-1,TRBJ1-2,TRBD1,15,CATSDPGEGADGYTF
TRBV4-1,TRBJ2-7,TRBD1,16,CASSQVRTGSSYEQYF
TRBV10-1,TRBJ2-5,NA,13,CASSDLARGAQYF
TRBV27,TRBJ2-6,NA,17,CASSRVLELSGANVLTF
TRBV30,TRBJ1-2,NA,15,CAWKFWAGLNYGYTF
TRBV27,TRBJ2-7,TRBD1,14,CASSLGGLPYEQYF
TRBV10-3,TRBJ2-1,NA,13,CAVETPSYNEQFF
TRBV3-1/TRBV3-2,TRBJ1-2,NA,12,CASSKENYGYTF
TRBV5-4,TRBJ2-7,TRBD2,14,CASSPGLAGWEQYF
TRBV7-3,TRBJ2-3,TRBD2,16,CASSPDSGSGSSTQYF
TRBV6-5,TRBJ2-7,NA,11,CASLRGKEQYF